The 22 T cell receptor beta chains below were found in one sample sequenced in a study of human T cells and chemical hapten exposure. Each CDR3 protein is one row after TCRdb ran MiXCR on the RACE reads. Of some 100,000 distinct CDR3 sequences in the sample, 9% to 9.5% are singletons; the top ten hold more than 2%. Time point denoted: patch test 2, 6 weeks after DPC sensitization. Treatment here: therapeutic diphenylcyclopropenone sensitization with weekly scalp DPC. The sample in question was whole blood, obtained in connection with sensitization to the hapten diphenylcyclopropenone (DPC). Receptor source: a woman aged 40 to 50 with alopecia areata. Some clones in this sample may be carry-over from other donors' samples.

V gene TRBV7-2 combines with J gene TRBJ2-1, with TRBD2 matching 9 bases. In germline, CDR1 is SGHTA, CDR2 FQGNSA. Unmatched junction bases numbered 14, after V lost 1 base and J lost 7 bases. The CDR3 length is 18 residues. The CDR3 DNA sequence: TGTGCCAGCAGCTTAGTCCCCTCGAGGGCGGGAGGGGATAATGAGCAGTTCTTC. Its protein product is CASSLVPSRAGGDNEQFF.

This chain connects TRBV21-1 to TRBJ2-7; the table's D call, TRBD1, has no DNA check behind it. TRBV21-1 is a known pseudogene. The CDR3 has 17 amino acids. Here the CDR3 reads CASSSFTGSYSSYEQYF. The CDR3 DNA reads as TGTGCCAGCAGCTCATTCACAGGGTCCTATAGCTCCTACGAGCAGTACTTC.

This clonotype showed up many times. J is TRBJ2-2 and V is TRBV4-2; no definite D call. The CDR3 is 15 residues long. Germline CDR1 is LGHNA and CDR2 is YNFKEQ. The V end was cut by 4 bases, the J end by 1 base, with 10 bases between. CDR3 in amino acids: CASSPTPLNTGELFF. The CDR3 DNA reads TGTGCCAGCAGCCCGACCCCCCTGAACACCGGGGAGCTGTTTTTT.

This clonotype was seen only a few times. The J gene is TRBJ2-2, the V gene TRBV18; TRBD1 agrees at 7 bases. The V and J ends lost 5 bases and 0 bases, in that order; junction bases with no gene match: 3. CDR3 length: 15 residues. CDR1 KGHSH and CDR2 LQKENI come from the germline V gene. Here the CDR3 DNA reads TGTGCCAGCTCATCGGGACAGTCGAACACCGGGGAGCTGTTTTTT. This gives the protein CASSSGQSNTGELFF.

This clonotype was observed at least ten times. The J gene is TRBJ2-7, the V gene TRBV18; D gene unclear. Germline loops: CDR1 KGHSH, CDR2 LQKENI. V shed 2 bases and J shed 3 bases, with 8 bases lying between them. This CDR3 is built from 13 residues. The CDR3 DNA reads TGTGCCAGCTCACCATCCGCTAACTACGAGCAGTACTTC. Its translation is CASSPSANYEQYF.

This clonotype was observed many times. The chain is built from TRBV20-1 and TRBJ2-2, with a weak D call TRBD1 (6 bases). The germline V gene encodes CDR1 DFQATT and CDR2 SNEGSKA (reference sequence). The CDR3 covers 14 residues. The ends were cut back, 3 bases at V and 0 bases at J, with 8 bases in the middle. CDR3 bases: TGCAGTGCTAGCAGGGGAACGAACACCGGGGAGCTGTTTTTT. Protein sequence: CSASRGTNTGELFF.

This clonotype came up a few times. The CDR3: CASSHILNQGNTEAFF. The CDR3 DNA reads as TGTGCCAGCAGCCATATCTTGAATCAAGGAAACACTGAAGCTTTCTTT. J is TRBJ1-1 and V is TRBV21-1. TRBV21-1 is an annotated pseudogene. The CDR3 contains 16 residues.

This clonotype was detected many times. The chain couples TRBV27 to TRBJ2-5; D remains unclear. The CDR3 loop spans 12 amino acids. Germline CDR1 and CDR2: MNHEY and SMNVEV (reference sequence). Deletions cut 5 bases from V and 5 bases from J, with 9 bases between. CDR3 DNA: TGTGCCAGCAGTACCGGCCGGGAGACCCAGTACTTC. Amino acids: CASSTGRETQYF.

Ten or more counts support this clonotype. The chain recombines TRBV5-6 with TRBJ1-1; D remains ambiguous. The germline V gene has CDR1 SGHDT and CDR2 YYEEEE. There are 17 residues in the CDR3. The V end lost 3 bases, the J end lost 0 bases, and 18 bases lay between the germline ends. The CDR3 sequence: CASSSTLQGRMNTEAFF. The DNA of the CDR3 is TGTGCCAGCAGCTCAACCCTACAAGGACGAATGAACACTGAAGCTTTCTTT.

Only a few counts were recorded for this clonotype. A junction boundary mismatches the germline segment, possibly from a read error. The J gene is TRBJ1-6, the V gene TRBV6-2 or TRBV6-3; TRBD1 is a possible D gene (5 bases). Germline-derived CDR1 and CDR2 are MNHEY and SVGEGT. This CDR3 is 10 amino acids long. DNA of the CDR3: TGTGCCAGCAGGTGGGACCGGTGGGACTTT. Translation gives CASRWDRWDF.

The chain's CDR3 is CAISAGFTEAFF. In DNA, the CDR3 is TGTGCCATCAGTGCAGGGTTCACTGAAGCTTTCTTT. The J gene is TRBJ1-1, the V gene TRBV10-3, with a tentative D call TRBD1 (5 bases). The length of the CDR3 is 12 residues. The ends were cut back, 4 bases at V and 4 bases at J, with 7 bases in the middle. In germline, CDR1 is ENHRY, CDR2 SYGVKD.

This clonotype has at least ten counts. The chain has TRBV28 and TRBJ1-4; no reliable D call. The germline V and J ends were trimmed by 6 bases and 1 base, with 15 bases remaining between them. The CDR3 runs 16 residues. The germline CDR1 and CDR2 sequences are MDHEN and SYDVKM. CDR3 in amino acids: CASSRTITRTNEKLFF. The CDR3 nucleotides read TGTGCCAGCAGCCGGACCATCACGCGAACTAATGAAAAACTGTTTTTT.

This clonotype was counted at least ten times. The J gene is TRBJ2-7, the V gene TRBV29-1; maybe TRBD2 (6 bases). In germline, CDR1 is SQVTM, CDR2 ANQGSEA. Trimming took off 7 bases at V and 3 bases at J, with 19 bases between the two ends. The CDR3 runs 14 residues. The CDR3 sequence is CSAGVAGRRYEQYF. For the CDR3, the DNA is TGCAGCGCTGGAGTGGCAGGGAGGCGCTACGAGCAGTACTTC.

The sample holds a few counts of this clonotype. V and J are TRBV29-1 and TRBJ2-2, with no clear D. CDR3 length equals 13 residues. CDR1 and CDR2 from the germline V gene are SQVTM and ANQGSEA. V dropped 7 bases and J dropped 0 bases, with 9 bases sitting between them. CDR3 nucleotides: TGCAGCGGTGGACGGTCGAACACCGGGGAGCTGTTTTTT. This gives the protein CSGGRSNTGELFF.

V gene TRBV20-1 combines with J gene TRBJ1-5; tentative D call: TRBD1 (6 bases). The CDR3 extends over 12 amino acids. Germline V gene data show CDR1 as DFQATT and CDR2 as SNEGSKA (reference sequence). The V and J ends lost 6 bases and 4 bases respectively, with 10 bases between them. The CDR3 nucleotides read TGCAGTGCCTACACAGGGAATCAGCCCCAGCATTTT. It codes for CSAYTGNQPQHF.

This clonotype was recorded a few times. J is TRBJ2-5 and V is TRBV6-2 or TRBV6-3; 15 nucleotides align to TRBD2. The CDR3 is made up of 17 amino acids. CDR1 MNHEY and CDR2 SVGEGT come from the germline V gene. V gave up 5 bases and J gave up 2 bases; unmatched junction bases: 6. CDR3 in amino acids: CASSTGLAGGRQETQYF. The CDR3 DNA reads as TGTGCCAGCAGTACAGGACTAGCGGGAGGGCGGCAAGAGACCCAGTACTTC.

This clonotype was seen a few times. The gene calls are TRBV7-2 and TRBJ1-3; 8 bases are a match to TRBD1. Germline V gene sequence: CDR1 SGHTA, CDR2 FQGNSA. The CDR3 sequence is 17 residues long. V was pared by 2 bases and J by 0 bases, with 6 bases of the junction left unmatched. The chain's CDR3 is CASSLKGTGFSGNTIYF. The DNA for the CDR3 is TGTGCCAGCAGCTTAAAGGGGACAGGTTTCTCTGGAAACACCATATATTTT.

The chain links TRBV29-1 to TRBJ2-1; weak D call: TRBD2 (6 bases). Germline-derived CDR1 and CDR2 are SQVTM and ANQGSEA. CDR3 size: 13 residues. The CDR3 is CKRVSFFYNEQFF. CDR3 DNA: TGCAAGCGGGTCTCCTTCTTTTACAATGAGCAGTTCTTC.

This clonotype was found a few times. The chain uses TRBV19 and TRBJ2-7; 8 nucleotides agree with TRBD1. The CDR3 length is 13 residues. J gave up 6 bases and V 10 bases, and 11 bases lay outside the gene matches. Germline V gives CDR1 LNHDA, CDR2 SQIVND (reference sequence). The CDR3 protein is CATRDRIEVEQYF. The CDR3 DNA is TGTGCCACCCGGGACAGGATCGAGGTCGAGCAGTACTTC.

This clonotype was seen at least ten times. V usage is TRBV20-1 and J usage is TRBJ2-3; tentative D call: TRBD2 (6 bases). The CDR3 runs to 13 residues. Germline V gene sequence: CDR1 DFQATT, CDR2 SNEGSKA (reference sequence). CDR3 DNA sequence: TGCAGCGAGGACGGAGGGGGCACAGATACGCAGTATTTT. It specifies CSEDGGGTDTQYF.

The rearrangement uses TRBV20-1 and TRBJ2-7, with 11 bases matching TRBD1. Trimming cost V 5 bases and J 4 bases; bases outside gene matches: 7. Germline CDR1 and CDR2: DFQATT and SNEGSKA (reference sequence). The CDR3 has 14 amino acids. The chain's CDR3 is CSAPPGQGAYEQYF. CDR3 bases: TGCAGTGCTCCCCCCGGACAGGGGGCGTACGAGCAGTACTTC.

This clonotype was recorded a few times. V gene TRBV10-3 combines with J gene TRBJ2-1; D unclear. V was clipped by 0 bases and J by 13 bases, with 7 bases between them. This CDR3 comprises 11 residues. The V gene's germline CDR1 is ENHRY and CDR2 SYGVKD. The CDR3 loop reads CAISESWPQFF. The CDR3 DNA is TGTGCCATCAGTGAGTCTTGGCCCCAGTTCTTC.